This T cell receptor (beta chain) is from a study of blood T cells in healthy people across ages (dated by TCRdb to between 2014 and 2016). At the level of the whole study: In model experiments, roughly one uniquely barcoded TCR beta cDNA molecule per two T cells was captured by template switching. The donors were split into four age groups: young (average 16 years), middle-aged (roughly 40), aged (62) and long-lived (roughly 80). To avoid experimental bias, donors of different ages were spread randomly across the sequencing lanes. Using deep sequencing normalized with unique cDNA molecular identifiers, the study measured how TCR beta repertoire diversity changes with age. The study analyzed two additional independent replicas of 1 million unique cDNA reads from the same blood draw for two donors, one aged 18 to 30 and one aged 80 or older.

The library was generated by 5' RACE. TCRdb shows the sequencer as Illumina HiSeq 2500. A second PCR of roughly 6 to 12 cycles was performed with a sample-barcoded 5' primer and a J-beta primer mix. A unique molecular identifier was introduced onto each TCR beta cDNA molecule by a template-switch 5' adaptor carrying 12 random nucleotides. Each sample yielded at least 3 million CDR3-containing paired-end reads. First-strand cDNA was synthesized from all RNA with the Mint cDNA synthesis kit, primed by a TRBC-specific oligonucleotide. Following uracil-DNA glycosylase treatment, all cDNA underwent a first 18-cycle PCR with the universal primers M1SS and BC2_uni_R. The paper's processing steps were these. For normalization, 1 million high-quality reads were randomly selected from each sample, with every read carrying a distinct molecular identifier. Instead of being binned into consensus sequences, reads that shared molecular identifiers were thrown out. CDR3 identification, clonotype clustering and error correction used MiTCR with a Q25 quality threshold and the strictest error-elimination algorithm. A nonparametric unseen species model with Euler transformation was used to estimate lower-bound total TCR beta diversity. Clones were called with MiXCR by TCRdb after fastp trimmed the public reads at Q25, and only in-frame beta chains were retained. Records with the same CDR3 protein are collapsed into one entry carrying the most frequent genes and DNA. What appears here as the V and J calls and clone size reflects TCRdb's work, not the paper's. The sample data list 650,000 to 950,000 distinct CDR3 sequences, and around 43% of these were observed just once. The ten largest account for under 20% of the sample.

Overall study outcomes, separate from this receptor: The percentage of naive T cells measured by flow cytometry correlated strongly with observed TCR beta diversity. Observed TCR beta diversity per million T cells fell roughly linearly with age, and a significant reduction was already apparent by age roughly 40. Since profiling was done on bulk unsorted PBMCs, naive and antigen-experienced compartments could not be conclusively compared. Total diversity estimates from one million sequenced T cells were considered lower bounds and underestimates. Because the CMV infection status of the donors was unknown, age-related changes in expanded clonotypes may potentially have been confounded. Compared with the aged group, the long-lived group had more naive CD4+ T cells, fewer expanded clones and increased TCR diversity, a pattern suggesting age selection.

This clonotype turned up a few times. Its antigen is currently not known. Base quality data are lacking; no much larger clone is found one base away. Donors were around 37 systemically healthy Caucasian individuals from Russia aged 6 to 90 years. Each donor gave ten milliliters of peripheral blood, collected into EDTA-treated Vacutainer tubes. Ficoll-Paque density-gradient centrifugation was used to isolate PBMCs, with at least 7 million per sample. Trizol reagent was used to extract total RNA from the PBMCs, yielding at least 5.5 micrograms per sample. For every donor, flow cytometry on a PBMC aliquot measured the percentage of naive CD45RAhigh/CD27high T cells. CDR1 is given as SGHTA and CDR2 as FQGNSA, both from the germline V gene. The CDR3 has 15 amino acids, counting the end cysteine and phenylalanine. Of all the DNA, just the CDR3 is kept, 45 bases in frame from base 1. V sheds 1 base and J sheds 3 bases, leaving 10 bases between their ends.

Input material: blood. Recombination connected TRBV7-2 to TRBJ1-5; TRBD1 is perhaps the D gene, given 5 matching bases. The receptor comes from a man in his fifties or sixties in good health. This receptor has the CDR3 CASSLVAGYNQPQHF. The DNA sequence is TGTGCCAGCAGCTTAGTGGCAGGGTACAATCAGCCCCAGCATTTT.